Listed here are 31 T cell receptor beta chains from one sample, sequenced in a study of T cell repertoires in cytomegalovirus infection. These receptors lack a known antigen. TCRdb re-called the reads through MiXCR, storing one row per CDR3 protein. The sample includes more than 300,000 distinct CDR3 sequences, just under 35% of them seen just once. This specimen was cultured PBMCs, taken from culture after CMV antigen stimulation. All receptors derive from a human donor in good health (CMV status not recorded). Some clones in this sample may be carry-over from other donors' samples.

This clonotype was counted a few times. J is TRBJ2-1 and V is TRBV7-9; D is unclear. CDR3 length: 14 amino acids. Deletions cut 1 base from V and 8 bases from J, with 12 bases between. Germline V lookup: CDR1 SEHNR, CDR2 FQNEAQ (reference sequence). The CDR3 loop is CASSLDLRRYEQFF. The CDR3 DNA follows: TGTGCCAGCAGCTTAGATCTCCGGCGTTATGAGCAGTTCTTC.

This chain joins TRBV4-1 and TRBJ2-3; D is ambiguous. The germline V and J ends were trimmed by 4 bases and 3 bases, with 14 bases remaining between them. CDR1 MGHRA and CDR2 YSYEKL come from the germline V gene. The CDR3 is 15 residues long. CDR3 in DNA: TGCGCCAGCAGCCCCTTAGCTGCTCGGACAGATACGCAGTATTTT. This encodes CASSPLAARTDTQYF.

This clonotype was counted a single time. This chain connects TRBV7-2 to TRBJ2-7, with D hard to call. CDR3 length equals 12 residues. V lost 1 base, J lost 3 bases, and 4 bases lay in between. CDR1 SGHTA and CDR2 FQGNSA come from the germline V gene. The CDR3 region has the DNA TGTGCCAGCAGCTTAGATGACTACGAGCAGTACTTC. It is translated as CASSLDDYEQYF.

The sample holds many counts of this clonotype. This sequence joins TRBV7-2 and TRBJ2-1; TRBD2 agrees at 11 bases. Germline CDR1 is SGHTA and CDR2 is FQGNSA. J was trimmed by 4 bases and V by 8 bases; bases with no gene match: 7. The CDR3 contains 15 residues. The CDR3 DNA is TGTGCCAGCTCCTTAGCGGGAGGGCCTTACAATGAGCAGTTCTTC. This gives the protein CASSLAGGPYNEQFF. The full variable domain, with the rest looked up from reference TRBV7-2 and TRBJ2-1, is GAGVSQSPSNKVTEKGKDVELRCDPISGHTALYWYRQSLGQGLEFLIYFQGNSAPDKSGLPSDRFSAERTGGSVSTLTIQRTQQEDSAVYLCASSLAGGPYNEQFFGPGTRLTVL.

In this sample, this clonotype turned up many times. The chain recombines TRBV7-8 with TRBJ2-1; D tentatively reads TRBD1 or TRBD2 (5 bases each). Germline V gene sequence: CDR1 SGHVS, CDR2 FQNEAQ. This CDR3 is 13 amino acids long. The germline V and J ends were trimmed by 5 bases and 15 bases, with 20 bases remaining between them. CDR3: CASSPGRTLPGFF. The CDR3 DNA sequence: TGTGCCAGCAGCCCGGGGCGGACTCTACCGGGGTTCTTC.

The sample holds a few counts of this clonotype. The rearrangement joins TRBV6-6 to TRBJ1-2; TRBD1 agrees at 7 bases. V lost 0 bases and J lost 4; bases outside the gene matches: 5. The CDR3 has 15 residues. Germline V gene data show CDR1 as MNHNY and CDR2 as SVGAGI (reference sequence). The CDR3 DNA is TGTGCCAGCAGTTACTCCCCGGGACAGAGCTATGGCTACACCTTC. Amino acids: CASSYSPGQSYGYTF.

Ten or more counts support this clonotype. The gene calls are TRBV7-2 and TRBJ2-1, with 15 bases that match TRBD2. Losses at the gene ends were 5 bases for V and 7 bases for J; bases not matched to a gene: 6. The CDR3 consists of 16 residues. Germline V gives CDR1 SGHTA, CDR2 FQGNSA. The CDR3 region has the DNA TGTGCCAGCAGCCCCCCCGGACTAGCGGGAGGGAATGAGCAGTTCTTC. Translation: CASSPPGLAGGNEQFF.

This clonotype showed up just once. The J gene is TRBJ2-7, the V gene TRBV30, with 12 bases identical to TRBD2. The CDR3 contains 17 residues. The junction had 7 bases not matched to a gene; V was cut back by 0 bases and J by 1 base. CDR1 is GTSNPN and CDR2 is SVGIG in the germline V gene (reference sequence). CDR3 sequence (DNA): TGTGCCTGGAGTGTATCTCGGACTAGCGGGGTTTCCTACGAGCAGTACTTC. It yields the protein CAWSVSRTSGVSYEQYF.

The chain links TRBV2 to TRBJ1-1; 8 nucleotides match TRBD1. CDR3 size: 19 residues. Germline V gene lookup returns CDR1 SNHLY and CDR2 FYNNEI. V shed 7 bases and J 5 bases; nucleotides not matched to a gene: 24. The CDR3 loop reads CASKARAQGALTVGTEAFF. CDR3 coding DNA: TGTGCCAGCAAAGCGCGGGCCCAGGGGGCATTAACGGTTGGGACTGAAGCTTTCTTT.

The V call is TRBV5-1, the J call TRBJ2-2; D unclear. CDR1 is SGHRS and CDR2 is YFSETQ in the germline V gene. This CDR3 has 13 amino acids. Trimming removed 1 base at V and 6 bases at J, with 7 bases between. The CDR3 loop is CASSLSSAGELFF. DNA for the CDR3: TGCGCCAGCAGCTTGTCTTCAGCCGGGGAGCTGTTTTTT.

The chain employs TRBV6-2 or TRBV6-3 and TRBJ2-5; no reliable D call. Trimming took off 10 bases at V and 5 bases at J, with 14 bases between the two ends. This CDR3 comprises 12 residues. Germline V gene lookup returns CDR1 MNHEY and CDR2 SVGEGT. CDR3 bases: TGTGCCACCGCACGCCCCCTGGAGACCCAGTACTTC. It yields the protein CATARPLETQYF.

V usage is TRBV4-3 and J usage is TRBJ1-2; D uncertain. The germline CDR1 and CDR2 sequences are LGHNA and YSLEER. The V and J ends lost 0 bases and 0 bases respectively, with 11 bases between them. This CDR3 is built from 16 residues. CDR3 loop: CASSQDATLANYGYTF. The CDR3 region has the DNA TGCGCCAGCAGCCAAGACGCCACCCTTGCTAACTATGGCTACACCTTC.

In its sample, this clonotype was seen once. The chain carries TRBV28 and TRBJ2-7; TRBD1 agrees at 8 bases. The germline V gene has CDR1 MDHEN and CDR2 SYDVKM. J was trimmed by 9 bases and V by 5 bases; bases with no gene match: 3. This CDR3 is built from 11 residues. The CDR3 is CASSMGTGQYF. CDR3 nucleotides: TGTGCCAGCAGTATGGGGACAGGGCAGTACTTC.

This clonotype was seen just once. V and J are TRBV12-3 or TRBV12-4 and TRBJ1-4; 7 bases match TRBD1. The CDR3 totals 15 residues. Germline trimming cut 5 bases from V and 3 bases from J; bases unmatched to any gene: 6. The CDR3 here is CASSTSTGPNEKLFF. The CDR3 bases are TGTGCCAGCAGTACCTCGACAGGGCCTAATGAAAAACTGTTTTTT.

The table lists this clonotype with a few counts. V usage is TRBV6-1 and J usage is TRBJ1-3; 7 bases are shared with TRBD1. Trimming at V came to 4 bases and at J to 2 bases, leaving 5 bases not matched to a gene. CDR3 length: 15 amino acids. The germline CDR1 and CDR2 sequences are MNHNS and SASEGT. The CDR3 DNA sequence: TGTGCCAGCAGTGCGACAGGGTTCCCTGGAAACACCATATATTTT. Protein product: CASSATGFPGNTIYF.

The CDR3 coding sequence is TGTGCCACCAGTGATCCCGGACTAGCGGGGACAGGGGATACGCAGTATTTT. This sequence encodes CATSDPGLAGTGDTQYF. This chain joins TRBV24-1 and TRBJ2-3; TRBD2 agrees at 12 bases. The CDR3 runs to 17 residues. The germline CDR1 and CDR2 sequences are KGHDR and SFDVKD. Unmatched junction bases numbered 9, after V lost 3 bases and J lost 6 bases.

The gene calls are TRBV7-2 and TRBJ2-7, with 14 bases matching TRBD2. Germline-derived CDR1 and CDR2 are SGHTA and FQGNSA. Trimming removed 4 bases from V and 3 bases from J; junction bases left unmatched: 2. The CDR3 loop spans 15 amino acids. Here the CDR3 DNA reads TGTGCCAGCAGCTGGGGACTAGCGGGAGTCTACGAGCAGTACGTC. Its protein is CASSWGLAGVYEQYV.

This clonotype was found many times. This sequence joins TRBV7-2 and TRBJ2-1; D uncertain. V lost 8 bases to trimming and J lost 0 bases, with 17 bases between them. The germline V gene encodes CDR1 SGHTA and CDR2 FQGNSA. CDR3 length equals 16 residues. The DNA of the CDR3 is TGTGCCAGCGTAAGTTGGAGTCCCGGCTCCTACAATGAGCAGTTCTTC. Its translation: CASVSWSPGSYNEQFF.

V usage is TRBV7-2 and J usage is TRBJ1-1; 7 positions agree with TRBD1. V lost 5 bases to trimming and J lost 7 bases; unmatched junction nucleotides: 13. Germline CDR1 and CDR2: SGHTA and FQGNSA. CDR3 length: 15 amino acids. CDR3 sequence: CASSLQGPGTDEAFF. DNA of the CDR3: TGTGCCAGCAGCCTTCAAGGTCCCGGGACAGATGAAGCTTTCTTT.

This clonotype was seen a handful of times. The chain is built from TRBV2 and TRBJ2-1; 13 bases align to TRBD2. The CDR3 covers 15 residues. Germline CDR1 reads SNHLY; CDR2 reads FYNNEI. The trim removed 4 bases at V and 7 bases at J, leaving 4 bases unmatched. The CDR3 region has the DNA TGTGCCAGCAGTGGGGGACTAGCGGGGATAAATGAGCAGTTCTTC. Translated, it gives CASSGGLAGINEQFF.

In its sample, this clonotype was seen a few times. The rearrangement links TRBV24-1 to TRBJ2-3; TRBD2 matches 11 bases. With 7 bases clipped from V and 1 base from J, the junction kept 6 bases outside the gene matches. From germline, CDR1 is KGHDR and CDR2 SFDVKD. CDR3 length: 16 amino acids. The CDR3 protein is CATSFPGLAGTDTQYF. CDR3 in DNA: TGTGCCACCAGCTTCCCGGGACTAGCGGGCACAGATACGCAGTATTTT.

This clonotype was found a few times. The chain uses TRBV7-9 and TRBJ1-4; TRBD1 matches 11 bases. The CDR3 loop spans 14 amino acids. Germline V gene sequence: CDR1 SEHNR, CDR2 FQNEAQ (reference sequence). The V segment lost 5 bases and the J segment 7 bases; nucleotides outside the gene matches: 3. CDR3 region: CASSRGQGAEKLFF. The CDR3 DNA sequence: TGTGCCAGCAGCCGCGGACAGGGGGCTGAAAAACTGTTTTTT.

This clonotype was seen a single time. This CDR3 is CASASPRQGIAEAFF. The DNA for the CDR3 is TGTGCCAGCGCAAGCCCCAGACAGGGGATCGCTGAAGCTTTCTTT. V is TRBV6-5 and J is TRBJ1-1, with TRBD1 identical over 8 bases. Per the germline V gene, CDR1 is MNHEY and CDR2 is SVGAGI. V lost 8 bases and J lost 6; bases outside the gene matches: 14. The CDR3 covers 15 residues.

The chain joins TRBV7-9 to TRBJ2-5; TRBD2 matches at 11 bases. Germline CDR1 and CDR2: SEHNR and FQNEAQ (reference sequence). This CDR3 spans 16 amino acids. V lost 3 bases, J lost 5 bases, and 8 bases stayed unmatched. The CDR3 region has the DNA TGTGCCAGCAGCTTCGCCGGGACTAGCGGAGGGGAGACCCAGTACTTC. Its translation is CASSFAGTSGGETQYF.

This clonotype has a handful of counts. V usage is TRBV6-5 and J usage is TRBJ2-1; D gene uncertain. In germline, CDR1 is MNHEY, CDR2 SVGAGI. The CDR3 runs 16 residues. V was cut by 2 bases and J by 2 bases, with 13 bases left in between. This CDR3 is CASSYEPARPYNEQFF. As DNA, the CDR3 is TGTGCCAGCAGTTACGAGCCCGCTCGGCCCTACAATGAGCAGTTCTTC.

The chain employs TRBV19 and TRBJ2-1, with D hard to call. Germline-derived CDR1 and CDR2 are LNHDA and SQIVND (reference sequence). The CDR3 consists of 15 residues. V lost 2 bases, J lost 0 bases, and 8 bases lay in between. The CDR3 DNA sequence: TGTGCCAGTAGTATACCTCGAGTCTCCTACAATGAGCAGTTCTTC. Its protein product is CASSIPRVSYNEQFF.

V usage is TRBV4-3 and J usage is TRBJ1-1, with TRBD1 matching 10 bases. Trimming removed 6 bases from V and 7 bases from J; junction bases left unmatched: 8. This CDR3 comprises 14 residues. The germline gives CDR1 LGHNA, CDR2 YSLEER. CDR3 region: CASSRTGGPGEAFF. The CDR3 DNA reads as TGCGCCAGCAGTCGGACAGGGGGGCCGGGTGAAGCTTTCTTT.

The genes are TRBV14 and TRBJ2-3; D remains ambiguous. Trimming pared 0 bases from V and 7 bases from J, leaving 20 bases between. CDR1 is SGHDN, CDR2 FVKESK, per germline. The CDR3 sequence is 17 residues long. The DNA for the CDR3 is TGTGCCAGCAGCCAAGATCGAATGAGTGGTGGGTTTCATACGCAGTATTTT. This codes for CASSQDRMSGGFHTQYF.

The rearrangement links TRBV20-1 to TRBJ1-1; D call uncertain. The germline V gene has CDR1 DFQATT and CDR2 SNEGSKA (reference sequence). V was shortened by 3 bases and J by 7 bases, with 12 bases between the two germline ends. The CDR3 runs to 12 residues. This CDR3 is CSASRSRDEAFF. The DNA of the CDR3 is TGCAGTGCTAGTCGGTCTAGGGATGAAGCTTTCTTT.

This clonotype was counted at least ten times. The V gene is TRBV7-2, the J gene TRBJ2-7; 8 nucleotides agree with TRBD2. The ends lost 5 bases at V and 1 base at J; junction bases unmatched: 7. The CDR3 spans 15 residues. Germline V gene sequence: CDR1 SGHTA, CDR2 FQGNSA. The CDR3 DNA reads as TGTGCCAGCAGCCGTGGGGTAGCGGGATCCTACGAGCAGTACGTC. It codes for CASSRGVAGSYEQYV.

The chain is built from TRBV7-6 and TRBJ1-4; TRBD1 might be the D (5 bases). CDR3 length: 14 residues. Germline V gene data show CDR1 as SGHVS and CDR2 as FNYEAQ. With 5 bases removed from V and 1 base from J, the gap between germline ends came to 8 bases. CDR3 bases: TGTGCCAGCAGCACCCAGGGAACTAATGAAAAACTGTTTTTT. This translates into CASSTQGTNEKLFF.